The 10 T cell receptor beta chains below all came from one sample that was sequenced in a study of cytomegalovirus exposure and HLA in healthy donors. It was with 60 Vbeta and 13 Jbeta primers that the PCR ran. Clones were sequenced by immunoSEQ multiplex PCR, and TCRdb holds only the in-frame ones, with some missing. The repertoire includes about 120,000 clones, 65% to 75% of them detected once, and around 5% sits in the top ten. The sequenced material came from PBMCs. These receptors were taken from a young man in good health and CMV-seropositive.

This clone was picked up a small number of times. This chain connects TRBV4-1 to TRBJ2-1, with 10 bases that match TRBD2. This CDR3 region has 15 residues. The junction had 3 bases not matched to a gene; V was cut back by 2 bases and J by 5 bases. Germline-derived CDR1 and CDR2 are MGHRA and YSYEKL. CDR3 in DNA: TGCGCCAGCAGCCAACTAGCGGGGGATGACAATGAGCAGTTCTTC. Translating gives CASSQLAGDDNEQFF.

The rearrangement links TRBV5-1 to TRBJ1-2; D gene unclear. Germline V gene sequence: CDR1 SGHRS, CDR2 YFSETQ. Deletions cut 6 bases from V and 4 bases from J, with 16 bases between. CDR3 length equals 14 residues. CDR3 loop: CASMEGTGAYGYTF. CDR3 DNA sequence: TGCGCCAGCATGGAAGGAACGGGTGCCTATGGCTACACCTTC.

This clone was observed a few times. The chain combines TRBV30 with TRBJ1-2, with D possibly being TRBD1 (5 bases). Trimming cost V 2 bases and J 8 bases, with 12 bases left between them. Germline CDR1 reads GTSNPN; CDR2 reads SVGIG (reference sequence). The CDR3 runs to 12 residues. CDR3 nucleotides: TGTGCCTGGAGTTGGCAGGGTCGAGGCTACACCTTC. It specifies CAWSWQGRGYTF.

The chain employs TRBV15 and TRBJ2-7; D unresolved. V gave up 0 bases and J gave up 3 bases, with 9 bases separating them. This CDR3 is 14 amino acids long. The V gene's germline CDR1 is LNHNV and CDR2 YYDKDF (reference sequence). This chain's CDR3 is CATSRDLGVYEQYF. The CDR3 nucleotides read TGTGCCACCAGCAGAGATCTAGGCGTCTACGAGCAGTACTTC.

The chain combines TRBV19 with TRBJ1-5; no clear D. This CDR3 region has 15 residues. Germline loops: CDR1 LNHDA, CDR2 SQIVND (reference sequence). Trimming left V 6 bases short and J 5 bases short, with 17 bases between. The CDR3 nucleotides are TGTGCCAGTAGCACCCAAGGCGGCCAGTATCAGCCCCAGCATTTT. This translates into CASSTQGGQYQPQHF.

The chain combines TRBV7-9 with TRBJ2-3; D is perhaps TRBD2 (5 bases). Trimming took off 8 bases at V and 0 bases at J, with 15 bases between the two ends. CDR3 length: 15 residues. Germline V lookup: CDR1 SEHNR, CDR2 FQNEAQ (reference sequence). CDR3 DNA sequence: TGTGCCAGCGAAGTAGCGAGTCCTAGCACAGATACGCAGTATTTT. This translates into CASEVASPSTDTQYF.

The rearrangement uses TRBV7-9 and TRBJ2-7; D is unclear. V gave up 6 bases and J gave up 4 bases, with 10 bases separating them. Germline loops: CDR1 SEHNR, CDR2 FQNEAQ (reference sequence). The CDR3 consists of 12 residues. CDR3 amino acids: CASSHNKYEQYF. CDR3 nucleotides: TGTGCCAGCAGTCATAACAAGTACGAGCAGTACTTC.

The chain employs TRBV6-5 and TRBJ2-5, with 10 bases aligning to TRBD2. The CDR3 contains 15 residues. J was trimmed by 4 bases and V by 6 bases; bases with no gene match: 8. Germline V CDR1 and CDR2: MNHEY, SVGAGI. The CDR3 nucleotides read TGTGCCAGCAGCTTCGAAGCGGGGGGGCCAGAGACCCAGTACTTC. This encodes CASSFEAGGPETQYF.

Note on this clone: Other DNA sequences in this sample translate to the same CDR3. CDR3 DNA sequence: TGCGCCAGCAGCCTAATGGGGGGGCGGGACTATGGCTACACCTTC. Protein product: CASSLMGGRDYGYTF. The chain combines TRBV5-1 with TRBJ1-2; TRBD1 might be the D (6 bases). This CDR3 contains 15 residues. Germline CDR1 is SGHRS and CDR2 is YFSETQ. V gave up 4 bases and J gave up 3 bases, with 16 bases separating them. The full variable domain, its missing parts supplied by reference TRBV5-1 and TRBJ1-2, is KAGVTQTPRYLIKTRGQQVTLSCSPISGHRSVSWYQQTPGQGLQFLFEYFSETQRNKGNFPGRFSGRQFSNSRSEMNVSTLELGDSALYLCASSLMGGRDYGYTFGSGTRLTVV.

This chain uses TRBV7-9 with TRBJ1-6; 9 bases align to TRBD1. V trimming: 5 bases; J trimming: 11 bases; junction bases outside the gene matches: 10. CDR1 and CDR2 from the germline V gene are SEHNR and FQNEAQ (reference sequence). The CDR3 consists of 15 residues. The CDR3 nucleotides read TGTGCCAGCAGCCCTAAAGGGACAGGGAGGCCACCCCTCCACTTT. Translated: CASSPKGTGRPPLHF.